This T cell receptor beta chain was identified during a study of T cell repertoires and HLA-DP antigens. Comments on this clone: Its antigen is not identified.

The repertoire was sequenced with immunoSEQ multiplex PCR; TCRdb's copy has only in-frame clones and lacks some. The sample includes fewer than 95,000 clones, approximately 89% of them seen just once. In germline, CDR1 is SGHNT, CDR2 YENEEA. The V segment lost 0 bases and the J segment 4 bases; nucleotides outside the gene matches: 6. The CDR3 covers 17 residues. The rearrangement joins TRBV11-3 to TRBJ2-1, with TRBD1 identical over 10 bases. The sequence came from a man over 45 in good health and CMV-seronegative. The sequenced material came from CD4+ T cells from PBMCs. In DNA, the CDR3 is TGTGCCAGCAGCTTAGATGATCGGGACAGGGGATACAATGAGCAGTTCTTC. This gives the protein CASSLDDRDRGYNEQFF.